This record looks at one TCR beta chain sequence and its context. What it recognizes is unknown. The beta constant-region primer was an equimolar mix of two oligonucleotides covering TRBC1 and TRBC2. Nested alpha and beta constant-region primers with the SP2 primer drove four PCR rounds on ligated cDNA. MiXCR was run by TCRdb on the UMI-ligation and nested PCR reads, yielding one entry per CDR3 protein. The sample has 80,000 to 95,000 distinct CDR3 sequences, about 9.9% seen once. This specimen belongs to a study of naive and memory T cell subsets. With V trimmed by 1 base and J by 3 bases, 6 bases remained unmatched. Germline assignment: CDR1 SGHDT and CDR2 YYEEEE. This CDR3 has 16 residues. Study-wide findings and caveats: Over 95% of naive TCR sequences appeared only once after error correction, unlike memory subsets. Especially in CD8 cells, naive repertoires contained a few larger clonotypes, possibly CD45RA-re-expressing memory cells. Gini index rose across naive, CM, EM and EMRA in CD4 and CD8. RNA-based TCR counts may shift with T cell activation and differentiation.

This clonotype was sampled from a human donor in good health. Sequences were obtained from naive CD8+ T cells from blood. The J gene is TRBJ2-1, the V gene TRBV5-6; 8 bases match TRBD1. Here the CDR3 DNA reads TGTGCCAGCAGCTTGACGGACAGGGAGTACTACAATGAGCAGTTCTTC. Translating it yields CASSLTDREYYNEQFF.